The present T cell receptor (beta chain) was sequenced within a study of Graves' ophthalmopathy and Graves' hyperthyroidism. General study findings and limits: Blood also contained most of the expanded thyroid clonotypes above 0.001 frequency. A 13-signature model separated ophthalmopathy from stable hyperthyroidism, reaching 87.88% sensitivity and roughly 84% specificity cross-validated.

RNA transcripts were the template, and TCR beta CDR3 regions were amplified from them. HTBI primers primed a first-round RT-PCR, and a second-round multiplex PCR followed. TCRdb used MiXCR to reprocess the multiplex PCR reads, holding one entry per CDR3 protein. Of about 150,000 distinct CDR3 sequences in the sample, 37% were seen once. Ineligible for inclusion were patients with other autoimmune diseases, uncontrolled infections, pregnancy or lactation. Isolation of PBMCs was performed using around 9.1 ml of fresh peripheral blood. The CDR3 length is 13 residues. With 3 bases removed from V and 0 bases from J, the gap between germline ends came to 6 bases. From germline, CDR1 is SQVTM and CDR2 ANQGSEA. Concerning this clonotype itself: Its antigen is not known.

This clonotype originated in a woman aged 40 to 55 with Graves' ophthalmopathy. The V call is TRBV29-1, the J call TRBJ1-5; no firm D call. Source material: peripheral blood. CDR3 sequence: CSVEAGSNQPQHF. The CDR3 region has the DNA TGCAGCGTTGAGGCTGGTAGCAATCAGCCCCAGCATTTT. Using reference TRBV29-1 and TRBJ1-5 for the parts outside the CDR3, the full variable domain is SAVISQKPSRDICQRGTSLTIQCQVDSQVTMMFWYRQQPGQSLTLIATANQGSEATYESGFVIDKFPISRPNLTFSTLTVSNMSPEDSSIYLCSVEAGSNQPQHFGDGTRLSIL.